The following is a TCR beta chain sequence with its context. Its antigen is not identified. This CDR3 has 14 residues. CDR1 MRHNA and CDR2 SNTAGT come from the germline V gene. V gave up 6 bases and J gave up 8 bases; unmatched junction bases: 8. These data belong to a study of Ad26.COV2.S vaccination and SARS-CoV-2 variants. About the research overall: Among those in the COV1001 Ad26.COV2.S trial arm was the donor. Overall study results and limits: Placebo and vaccine recipients had non-spike TCR breadth that was similar.

The treatment denotes: about 20 received Ad26.COV2.S at low or high dose, single or two shots; about 5 received placebo; per-sample allocation not given. The samples date from day 63 after the first vaccine or placebo injection. Sequenced by immunoSEQ multiplex PCR; TCRdb stores in-frame clones only, minus some. The sample lists some 320,000 clones; approximately 86% were seen once. The receptor comes from a person aged 18-65 years who received the Ad26.COV2.S COVID-19 vaccine or a placebo. J is TRBJ2-1 and V is TRBV6-4; TRBD2 aligns across 9 bases. The sequencing here drew on peripheral blood, taken in a trial of Ad26.COV2.S vaccine versus placebo. The DNA for the CDR3 is TGTGCCAGCAGACCCTTCAGCGGGGGGCATGAGCAGTTCTTC. Translation: CASRPFSGGHEQFF.